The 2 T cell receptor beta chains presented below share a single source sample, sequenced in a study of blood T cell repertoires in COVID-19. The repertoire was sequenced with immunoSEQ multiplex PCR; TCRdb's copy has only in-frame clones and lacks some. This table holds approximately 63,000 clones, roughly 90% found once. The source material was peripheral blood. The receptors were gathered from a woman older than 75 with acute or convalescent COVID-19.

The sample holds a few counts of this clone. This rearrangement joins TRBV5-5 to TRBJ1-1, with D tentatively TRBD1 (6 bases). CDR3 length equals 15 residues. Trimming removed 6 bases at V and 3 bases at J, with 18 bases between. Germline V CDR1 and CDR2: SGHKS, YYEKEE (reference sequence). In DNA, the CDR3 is TGTGCCAGCATCCCGAGGGGGGGCCGGGACACTGAAGCTTTCTTT. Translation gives CASIPRGGRDTEAFF.

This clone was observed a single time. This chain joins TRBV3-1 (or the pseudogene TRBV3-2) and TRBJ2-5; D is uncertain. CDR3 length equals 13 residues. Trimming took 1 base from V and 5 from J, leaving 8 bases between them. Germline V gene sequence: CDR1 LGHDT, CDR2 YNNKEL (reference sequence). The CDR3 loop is CASSQVDGETQYF. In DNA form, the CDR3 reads TGTGCCAGCAGCCAAGTTGACGGGGAGACCCAGTACTTC.